Shown below are 29 T cell receptor beta chains from a single sample sequenced in a study of T cells after posttransplantation cyclophosphamide. Method: immunoSEQ multiplex PCR; TCRdb's copy keeps in-frame clones and lacks some. This sample comprises roughly 42,000 clones, none seen once only. Sequencing input: PBMCs. All receptors come from a woman in her 50s in good health and a related stem cell transplant donor.

There are many counts of this clone. The V call is TRBV7-8, the J call TRBJ2-2; D is uncertain. Trimming left V 0 bases short and J 7 bases short, with 3 bases between. The CDR3 covers 12 residues. Germline V gives CDR1 SGHVS, CDR2 FQNEAQ. The CDR3 region is CASSLASGELFF. Here the CDR3 DNA reads TGTGCCAGCAGCTTAGCGAGCGGGGAGCTGTTTTTT.

This clone was seen ten or more times. The J gene is TRBJ2-5, the V gene TRBV18, with D perhaps TRBD1 (6 bases). V lost 6 bases and J lost 5, with 13 bases in between. The germline gives CDR1 KGHSH, CDR2 LQKENI. The CDR3 runs 13 residues. The CDR3 spells CASSPGTSETQYF. In DNA form, the CDR3 reads TGTGCCAGCTCCCCCGGGACAAGTGAGACCCAGTACTTC.

The table lists this clone with many counts. The gene calls are TRBV19 and TRBJ1-4; 7 nucleotides align to TRBD1. The CDR3 runs to 15 residues. CDR1 LNHDA and CDR2 SQIVND come from the germline V gene (reference sequence). V lost 3 bases and J lost 8; bases outside the gene matches: 9. The CDR3 DNA reads as TGTGCCAGTAGTATCCAGACAGGGTTAATGGAAAAACTGTTTTTT. Its protein is CASSIQTGLMEKLFF.

This clone was observed at least ten times. The chain is built from TRBV6-1 and TRBJ1-1; TRBD1 aligns across 10 bases. V trimming: 2 bases; J trimming: 6 bases; junction bases outside the gene matches: 6. Looked up from germline, CDR1 is MNHNS and CDR2 is SASEGT. The CDR3 has 15 amino acids. CDR3 region: CASSEPGQGTPEAFF. CDR3 sequence (DNA): TGTGCCAGCAGTGAACCGGGACAGGGGACCCCTGAAGCTTTCTTT.

This clone occurred a few times. The chain recombines TRBV4-1 with TRBJ1-4, with no clear D. The CDR3 is 15 residues long. V lost 1 base, J lost 5 bases, and 11 bases lay in between. Germline V gives CDR1 MGHRA, CDR2 YSYEKL. CDR3 region: CASSQGPGINEKLFF. Here the CDR3 DNA reads TGCGCCAGCAGCCAAGGACCGGGGATCAATGAAAAACTGTTTTTT.

This clone was observed at least ten times. The V and J genes are TRBV7-9 and TRBJ2-7, with D perhaps matching TRBD1 (6 bases). This CDR3 is built from 16 residues. Trimming removed 5 bases at V and 3 bases at J, with 20 bases between. Germline loops: CDR1 SEHNR, CDR2 FQNEAQ (reference sequence). The CDR3 sequence is CASSPGTGTQVYEQYF. In DNA form, the CDR3 reads TGTGCCAGCAGCCCGGGTACCGGGACACAAGTCTACGAGCAGTACTTC. Full variable domain (rest looked up from reference TRBV7-9 and TRBJ2-7): DTGVSQNPRHKITKRGQNVTFRCDPISEHNRLYWYRQTLGQGPEFLTYFQNEAQLEKSRLLSDRFSAERPKGSFSTLEIQRTEQGDSAMYLCASSPGTGTQVYEQYFGPGTRLTVT.

This clone was seen ten or more times. The V and J genes are TRBV27 and TRBJ2-4; D ambiguous. The CDR3 totals 13 residues. The germline gives CDR1 MNHEY, CDR2 SMNVEV (reference sequence). The V end lost 5 bases, the J end lost 9 bases, and 14 bases lay between the germline ends. The DNA of the CDR3 is TGTGCCAGCAGTCCCCCCGGGTTAGGCATTCAGTACTTC. This codes for CASSPPGLGIQYF.

This clone was observed many times. The CDR3 nucleotides are TGTGCCAGCAGTTCGTACCTAGCGGGGGGCCACGCAGATACGCAGTATTTT. Translating gives CASSSYLAGGHADTQYF. The V gene is TRBV5-5, the J gene TRBJ2-3; 11 bases match TRBD2. V shed 5 bases and J 4 bases; nucleotides not matched to a gene: 12. The CDR3 sequence is 17 residues long. Germline CDR1 reads SGHKS; CDR2 reads YYEKEE (reference sequence).

At least ten counts were recorded for this clone. This chain joins TRBV2 and TRBJ1-6; a possible D gene is TRBD1 (6 bases). This CDR3 has 14 amino acids. V was cut by 6 bases and J by 8 bases, with 14 bases left in between. Germline CDR1 reads SNHLY; CDR2 reads FYNNEI. In nucleotides, the CDR3 is TGTGCCAGCAGACAGGGTAGGGGTGATTCACCCCTCCACTTT. This encodes CASRQGRGDSPLHF. Full variable domain (outside the CDR3, taken from reference TRBV2 and TRBJ1-6): EPEVTQTPSHQVTQMGQEVILRCVPISNHLYFYWYRQILGQKVEFLVSFYNNEISEKSEIFDDQFSVERPDGSNFTLKIRSTKLEDSAMYFCASRQGRGDSPLHFGNGTRLTVT.

This clone was counted at least ten times. The CDR3 protein is CASNSLDDGEEETQYF. The CDR3 nucleotides read TGTGCCAGCAACTCATTGGATGACGGGGAGGAAGAGACCCAGTACTTC. The chain couples TRBV7-9 to TRBJ2-5; D is possibly TRBD2 (6 bases). V was shortened by 7 bases and J by 3 bases, with 21 bases between the two germline ends. This CDR3 region has 16 residues. Per germline, CDR1 SEHNR and CDR2 FQNEAQ (reference sequence).

This clone was observed at least ten times. The chain combines TRBV5-5 with TRBJ1-2; D gene uncertain. CDR3 length: 15 residues. Trimming cost V 4 bases and J 1 base, with 14 bases left between them. The germline V gene encodes CDR1 SGHKS and CDR2 YYEKEE (reference sequence). CDR3 region: CASSPSEAFNYGYTF. CDR3 in DNA: TGTGCCAGCAGCCCGTCCGAGGCATTTAACTATGGCTACACCTTC.

This clone was observed at least ten times. The CDR3 loop reads CASSLDSGLKAFF. The DNA of the CDR3 is TGTGCCAGCAGCCTCGACTCGGGACTAAAAGCTTTCTTT. The V gene is TRBV7-9, the J gene TRBJ1-1, with D possibly TRBD1 on 5 matching bases. Trimming took 5 bases from V and 9 from J, leaving 16 bases between them. Germline CDR1 reads SEHNR; CDR2 reads FQNEAQ (reference sequence). This CDR3 comprises 13 residues. Combining the CDR3 with reference TRBV7-9 and TRBJ1-1 gives the whole variable domain DTGVSQNPRHKITKRGQNVTFRCDPISEHNRLYWYRQTLGQGPEFLTYFQNEAQLEKSRLLSDRFSAERPKGSFSTLEIQRTEQGDSAMYLCASSLDSGLKAFFGQGTRLTVV.

There are many counts of this clone. The CDR3 sequence is CASSRGQGGGEKLFF. Written as DNA, the CDR3 is TGTGCCAGCAGCCGGGGGCAGGGAGGGGGTGAAAAACTGTTTTTT. The chain employs TRBV6-1 and TRBJ1-4; TRBD1 might be the D (6 bases). The length of the CDR3 is 15 residues. Trimming pared 6 bases from V and 7 bases from J, leaving 18 bases between. Germline CDR1 MNHNS, CDR2 SASEGT.

This clone appeared many times. V usage is TRBV28 and J usage is TRBJ2-7, with 8 bases aligning to TRBD1. The CDR3 length is 12 residues. The J segment lost 3 bases and the V segment lost 8 bases, leaving 3 bases of the junction unmatched. CDR1 is MDHEN, CDR2 SYDVKM, per germline. CDR3 in DNA: TGTGCCAGCGAGGACAGGGTCTACGAGCAGTACTTC. This encodes CASEDRVYEQYF.

This clone has at least ten counts. This sequence joins TRBV27 and TRBJ2-2; D is possibly TRBD1 (5 bases). The CDR3 extends over 11 amino acids. Deletions cut 6 bases from V and 7 bases from J, with 6 bases between. Germline V gives CDR1 MNHEY, CDR2 SMNVEV (reference sequence). Here the CDR3 reads CASRRGGELFF. CDR3 in DNA: TGTGCCAGCAGAAGGGGCGGGGAGCTGTTTTTT.

Ten or more counts support this clone. The V call is TRBV5-1, the J call TRBJ2-1; D may be TRBD2 (5 bases). The CDR3 is made up of 17 amino acids. Germline V gene data show CDR1 as SGHRS and CDR2 as YFSETQ. Deletions cut 0 bases from V and 0 bases from J, with 13 bases between. DNA of the CDR3: TGCGCCAGCAGCTTGGGAGGGCGGCAGAGCTCCTACAATGAGCAGTTCTTC. It yields the protein CASSLGGRQSSYNEQFF.

This clone was picked up many times. The chain employs TRBV19 and TRBJ1-1; D is ambiguous. The germline V gene encodes CDR1 LNHDA and CDR2 SQIVND (reference sequence). The V and J ends lost 1 base and 1 base respectively, with 10 bases between them. This CDR3 region has 15 residues. CDR3 in amino acids: CASSIVGVKNTEAFF. As DNA, the CDR3 is TGTGCCAGTAGTATAGTTGGAGTCAAGAACACTGAAGCTTTCTTT.

Many counts were recorded for this clone. The V gene is TRBV30, the J gene TRBJ2-7; D is ambiguous. The CDR3 is 14 residues long. Germline CDR1 GTSNPN, CDR2 SVGIG (reference sequence). V gave up 2 bases and J gave up 3 bases, with 14 bases separating them. CDR3 sequence reads: CAWSLAADLYEQYF. The CDR3 nucleotides are TGTGCCTGGAGTCTTGCGGCAGACCTCTACGAGCAGTACTTC.

In its sample, this clone was seen many times. The CDR3 DNA reads as TGTGCCAGCAGCATCCGGCTAGCGGGGGGGCCCTACGAGCAGTACTTC. Translated: CASSIRLAGGPYEQYF. The chain employs TRBV7-2 and TRBJ2-7; 12 nucleotides align to TRBD2. Germline V gene data show CDR1 as SGHTA and CDR2 as FQGNSA. This CDR3 region has 16 residues. V dropped 5 bases and J dropped 2; count of bases not matched to a gene: 7.

On this clone itself: At one end, the junction sequence differs from germline, possibly due to a read error. The rearrangement joins TRBV4-2 to TRBJ1-3, with a weak D call TRBD1 (6 bases). From germline, CDR1 is LGHNA and CDR2 YNFKEQ. The CDR3 has 19 amino acids. The chain's CDR3 is CAGSRSLIPPTGGGNTIYF. CDR3 in DNA: TGTGCCGGCAGCCGGTCCCTTATTCCTCCGACAGGCGGCGGAAACACCATATATTTT.

This clone was observed many times. The J gene is TRBJ1-2, the V gene TRBV7-3; D is perhaps TRBD1 (5 bases). The germline V gene encodes CDR1 SGHTA and CDR2 FQGTGA. The germline V and J ends were trimmed by 4 bases and 3 bases, with 15 bases remaining between them. The CDR3 has 15 amino acids. The CDR3 here is CASSSSGWLYYGYTF. CDR3 sequence (DNA): TGTGCCAGCAGCTCCTCAGGGTGGCTGTACTATGGCTACACCTTC.

This clone has a count of ten or more. The rearrangement joins TRBV14 to TRBJ2-7, with 10 bases identical to TRBD1. The CDR3 has 14 amino acids. V shed 5 bases, J shed 2 bases, and the junction held 3 bases outside the gene matches. Germline lookup yields CDR1 SGHDN and CDR2 FVKESK. CDR3 protein: CASSFGTGAYEQYF. CDR3 nucleotides: TGTGCCAGCAGCTTTGGGACAGGGGCCTACGAGCAGTACTTC.

This clone was observed many times. The gene calls are TRBV20-1 and TRBJ1-2, with D maybe TRBD1 (5 bases). CDR1 is DFQATT, CDR2 SNEGSKA, per germline (reference sequence). Trimming removed 6 bases from V and 8 bases from J, with 13 bases in between. The CDR3 extends over 11 amino acids. This CDR3 is CSAPSGVGYTF. The DNA for the CDR3 is TGCAGTGCCCCATCGGGGGTCGGCTACACCTTC.

The gene calls are TRBV6-5 and TRBJ1-2; 10 bases fit TRBD1. Germline values: CDR1 MNHEY, CDR2 SVGAGI. V dropped 8 bases and J dropped 4; count of bases not matched to a gene: 10. This CDR3 is built from 15 residues. CDR3 sequence: CASGGGTGAAYGYTF. CDR3 bases: TGTGCCAGCGGGGGAGGGACAGGGGCGGCCTATGGCTACACCTTC.

This clone was detected many times. Here the CDR3 DNA reads TGTGCCAGCATCACACGACAGGCCAAATACAATGAGCAGTTCTTC. It translates to CASITRQAKYNEQFF. This chain joins TRBV28 and TRBJ2-1; D possibly corresponds to TRBD1 (6 bases). The CDR3 sequence is 15 residues long. Germline V gives CDR1 MDHEN, CDR2 SYDVKM. Trimming took off 7 bases at V and 4 bases at J, with 17 bases between the two ends.

This clone was counted ten times or more. This chain connects TRBV28 to TRBJ1-1; 7 bases align to TRBD1. Losses at the gene ends were 8 bases for V and 4 bases for J; bases not matched to a gene: 16. The CDR3 consists of 16 residues. Germline V gene sequence: CDR1 MDHEN, CDR2 SYDVKM. The CDR3 reads CASPGSTDRFGTEAFF. The CDR3 bases are TGTGCCAGCCCCGGATCCACGGACAGGTTTGGCACTGAAGCTTTCTTT.

At least ten counts were recorded for this clone. The J gene is TRBJ1-1, the V gene TRBV6-1; 11 bases are shared with TRBD1. The V and J ends lost 2 bases and 2 bases, in that order; junction bases with no gene match: 7. This CDR3 comprises 17 residues. Germline V gives CDR1 MNHNS, CDR2 SASEGT. The CDR3 nucleotides are TGTGCCAGCAGTGAACGGTGGACAGGGGGCGCAAACACTGAAGCTTTCTTT. This encodes CASSERWTGGANTEAFF.

This clone was detected many times. The rearrangement joins TRBV11-2 to TRBJ1-1; D is uncertain. Between the trimmed V and J ends, which lost 0 bases and 5 bases, there was a span of 7 bases. The CDR3 loop spans 13 amino acids. Looked up from germline, CDR1 is SGHAT and CDR2 is FQNNGV. The CDR3 protein is CASSLDLRTEAFF. In nucleotides, the CDR3 is TGTGCCAGCAGCTTAGATCTACGGACTGAAGCTTTCTTT.

This clone was observed at least ten times. The chain is built from TRBV28 and TRBJ1-3; no firm D call. Trimming pared 4 bases from V and 6 bases from J, leaving 13 bases between. This CDR3 has 14 residues. CDR1 MDHEN and CDR2 SYDVKM come from the germline V gene. This CDR3 is CASSSYERLNTIYF. CDR3 bases: TGTGCCAGCAGTTCCTACGAACGACTAAACACCATATATTTT.